These 5 T cell receptor beta chains were all obtained from the same sample, sequenced in a study of tumor-infiltrating lymphocytes in primary liver carcinoma. Blood RNA originated from unsorted whole blood, with germline DNA additionally extracted. Researchers generated TCR beta cDNA from around 0.55 ug of total RNA, relying on a constant-region primer. Employing slightly modified ARM-PCR, three nested multiplex PCR rounds were run, and these gave rise to the TCR beta libraries. Two initial PCR rounds of 10 to 11 cycles each paired TRBV1-TRBV30 forward primers with a C-beta reverse primer. TCRdb re-called the multiplex PCR reads with MiXCR, one entry per CDR3 protein. Altogether 150,000 to 200,000 distinct CDR3 sequences are present, about 65% being singletons, with the ten largest covering 5.5% to 9%. Input material: peripheral blood. These receptors all come from a woman in her fifties or sixties with primary liver carcinoma and hepatitis B virus infection.

This sequence joins TRBV11-1 and TRBJ2-7, with D possibly TRBD1 on 5 matching bases. The V end lost 5 bases, the J end lost 7 bases, and 24 bases lay between the germline ends. The CDR3 extends over 16 amino acids. CDR1 and CDR2 (germline): SGHAT, FQDESV (reference sequence). The CDR3 DNA sequence: TGTGCCAGCAGCCTGCGCGTCAGGGCGTCCCTGGGGGAGCAGTACTTC. Its protein product is CASSLRVRASLGEQYF.

The chain has TRBV11-2 and TRBJ2-1; D ambiguous. V was shortened by 8 bases and J by 1 base, with 15 bases between the two germline ends. Per germline, CDR1 SGHAT and CDR2 FQNNGV. The CDR3 is made up of 15 amino acids. The CDR3 nucleotides are TGTGCCAGCGGCCCCCCGGGTCAGTCCTACAATGAGCAGTTCTTC. Its protein product is CASGPPGQSYNEQFF.

The gene calls are TRBV5-1 and TRBJ2-4; D gene unclear. This CDR3 is 15 amino acids long. From germline, CDR1 is SGHRS and CDR2 YFSETQ. Deletions cut 0 bases from V and 1 base from J, with 8 bases between. The CDR3 DNA reads as TGCGCCAGCAGCTTGGAACACCCTGCCAAAAACATTCAGTACTTC. It codes for CASSLEHPAKNIQYF.

This clonotype showed up many times. J is TRBJ1-1 and V is TRBV6-1, with TRBD1 matching over 8 bases. Trimming took 8 bases from V and 5 from J; bases not matched to a gene: 7. The CDR3 is 13 residues long. Germline V gene sequence: CDR1 MNHNS, CDR2 SASEGT. CDR3 DNA sequence: TGTGCCAGCCAACAGGGGGTTGGTACTGAAGCTTTCTTT. It codes for CASQQGVGTEAFF.

The chain has TRBV12-3 or TRBV12-4 and TRBJ2-2; possibly TRBD1 for D (7 bases). The CDR3 spans 16 residues. V was pared by 6 bases and J by 6 bases, with 20 bases between. CDR3 residues: CASSPRGLALSGELFF. CDR3 sequence (DNA): TGTGCCAGCAGCCCGAGGGGGCTAGCGCTATCCGGGGAGCTGTTTTTT.